This T cell receptor beta chain was recovered during a study of regulatory T cells in long-lasting Graves disease. Study-wide findings and caveats: Persistent Graves' patients showed less TCR diversity than newly diagnosed patients showed.

Through Arm-PCR of CDR3 regions and iRepertoire HTBI primers, TCR beta libraries were built. TCRdb processed the multiplex PCR reads anew with MiXCR; each CDR3 protein has one entry. The sample has hundreds of thousands of distinct CDR3 sequences, 16% seen once. Germline CDR1 and CDR2: LNHNV and YYDKDF (reference sequence). The CDR3 has 16 amino acids. Time point described: newly diagnosed GD, antithyroid drugs for less than 3 months. Extracted RNA from PBMCs served as the source of the TCR library. With respect to this clonotype: What it binds is unknown. One junction end disagrees with the germline gene, perhaps due to a read error.

The data were also submitted as part of a second study, on T cells in Graves' hyperthyroidism and ophthalmopathy. That source reports: The study based diagnoses on clinical symptoms, serum thyroxine and TRAb, thyroid ultrasound and orbital computed tomography. Model predictions of ophthalmopathy came a median around 6.5 months before onset.

The receptor was isolated from a woman aged 25 to 39 with Graves disease. This chain uses TRBV15 with TRBJ2-5; 7 bases align to TRBD2. Sequencing was performed on peripheral blood mononuclear cells (PBMCs), taken at new diagnosis, from a patient treated with antithyroid drugs. Here the CDR3 reads CVTSPGGSGHRETQYF. The CDR3 bases are TGTGTCACCAGCCCGGGGGGTAGCGGCCACAGGGAGACCCAGTACTTC.